Listed below are T cell receptor beta chains from one sample, sequenced in a study of STAT5B mutations in CD4+ large granular lymphocyte leukemia. TCRdb's table, derived via immunoSEQ multiplex PCR, lists solely in-frame clones and lacks some. The table records about 33,000 clones, 70% to 75% of them present only once. The sequenced sample was CD4+ T cells from blood buffy coats. The receptors shown here come from a human donor in good health. Both conserved end residues are trimmed from each CDR3. The order of the fields is clone size, V gene, J gene, CDR3 protein. Not all rows give a size; the values are once, few, many and, for expanded clones, a class.

NA	TRBV7-9	TRBJ1-3	ASSFRSGNTIY
once	TRBV29-1	TRBJ1-2	SVFQDSNYGYT
few	TRBV19	TRBJ1-3	ASSTQTGSGNTIY
NA	TRBV7-2	TRBJ1-1	ASSPYSSSTEAF
NA	TRBV5-4	TRBJ1-3	ASHLGGGGNTIY
NA	TRBV11-3	TRBJ1-1	ASSLYGDTEAF
NA	TRBV27	TRBJ2-3	ASSLSRGSDTQY
NA	TRBV4-1	TRBJ1-6	ASSQERSTDSRISPLH
NA	TRBV7-7	TRBJ2-3	ASSPPGTDTQY
NA	TRBV7-3	TRBJ1-1	ASSRGPLTEAF
NA	TRBV4-2	TRBJ1-2	ASSQDRGTVSYT
few	TRBV7-3	TRBJ2-5	ASSPNSGRGETQY
NA	TRBV5-1	TRBJ2-2	ASSFLSANTGELF
NA	TRBV19	TRBJ1-1	ASSGTMNTEAF
NA	TRBV6-6	TRBJ1-2	ASSYSAGQGYYGYT
once	TRBV7-2	TRBJ1-2	ASSFTPLSRENSGYT
NA	TRBV6-1	TRBJ1-5	ASSGLGLNSNQPQH
few	TRBV19	TRBJ1-1	ASSIWQGAVNTEAF
NA	TRBV7-9	TRBJ2-3	ASSFPSGYSTDTQY
NA	TRBV29-1	TRBJ2-1	SVSKGVLDNEQF
NA	TRBV13	TRBJ1-2	ASSGTTVNYGYT
NA	TRBV5-1	TRBJ2-7	ASSLAGGWDSYEQY